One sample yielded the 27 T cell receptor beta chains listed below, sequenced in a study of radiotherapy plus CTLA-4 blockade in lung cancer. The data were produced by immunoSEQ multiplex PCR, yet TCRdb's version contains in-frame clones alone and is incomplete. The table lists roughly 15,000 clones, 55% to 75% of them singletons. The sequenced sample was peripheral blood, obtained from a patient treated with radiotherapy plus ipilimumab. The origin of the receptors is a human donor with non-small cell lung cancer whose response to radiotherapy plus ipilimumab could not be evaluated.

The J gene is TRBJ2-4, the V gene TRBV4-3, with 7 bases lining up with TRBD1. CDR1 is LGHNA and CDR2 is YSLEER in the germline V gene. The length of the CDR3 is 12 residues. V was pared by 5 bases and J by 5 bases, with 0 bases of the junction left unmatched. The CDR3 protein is CASSGTENIQYF. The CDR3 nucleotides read TGCGCCAGCAGCGGGACAGAAAACATTCAGTACTTC.

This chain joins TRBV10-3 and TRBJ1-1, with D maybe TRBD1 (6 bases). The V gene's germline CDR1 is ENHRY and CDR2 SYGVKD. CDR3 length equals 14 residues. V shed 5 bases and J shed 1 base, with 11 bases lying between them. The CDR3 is CAISTGTQNTEAFF. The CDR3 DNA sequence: TGTGCCATCAGTACCGGGACACAGAACACTGAAGCTTTCTTT.

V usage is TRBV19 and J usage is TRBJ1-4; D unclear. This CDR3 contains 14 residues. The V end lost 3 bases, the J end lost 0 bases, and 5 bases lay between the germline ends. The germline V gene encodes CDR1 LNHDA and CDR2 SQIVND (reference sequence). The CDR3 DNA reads TGTGCCAGTAGTATTTCAGCAACTAATGAAAAACTGTTTTTT. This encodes CASSISATNEKLFF.

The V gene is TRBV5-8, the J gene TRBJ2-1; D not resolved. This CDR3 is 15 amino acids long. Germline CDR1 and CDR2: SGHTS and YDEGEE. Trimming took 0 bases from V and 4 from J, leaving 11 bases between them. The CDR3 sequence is CASSLGQAFYNEQFF. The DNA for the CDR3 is TGTGCCAGCAGCTTGGGCCAGGCTTTTTACAATGAGCAGTTCTTC.

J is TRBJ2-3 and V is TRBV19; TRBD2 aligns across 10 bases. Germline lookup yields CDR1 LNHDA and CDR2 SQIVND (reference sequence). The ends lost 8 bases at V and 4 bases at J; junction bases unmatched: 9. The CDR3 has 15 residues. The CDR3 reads CASGGAGGPSDTQYF. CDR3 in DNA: TGTGCCAGTGGGGGAGCGGGGGGGCCTTCAGATACGCAGTATTTT.

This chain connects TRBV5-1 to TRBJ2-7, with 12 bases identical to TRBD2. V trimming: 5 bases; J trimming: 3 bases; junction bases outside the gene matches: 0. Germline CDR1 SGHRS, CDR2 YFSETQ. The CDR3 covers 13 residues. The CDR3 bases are TGCGCCAGCAGGACTAGCGGGAGCTACGAGCAGTACTTC. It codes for CASRTSGSYEQYF. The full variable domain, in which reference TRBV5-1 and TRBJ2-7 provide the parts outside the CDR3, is KAGVTQTPRYLIKTRGQQVTLSCSPISGHRSVSWYQQTPGQGLQFLFEYFSETQRNKGNFPGRFSGRQFSNSRSEMNVSTLELGDSALYLCASRTSGSYEQYFGPGTRLTVT.

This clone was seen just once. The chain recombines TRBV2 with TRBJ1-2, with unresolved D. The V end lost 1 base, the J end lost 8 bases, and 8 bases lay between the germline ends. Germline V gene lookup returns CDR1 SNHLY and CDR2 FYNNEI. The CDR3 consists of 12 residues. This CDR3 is CASSEDLGGYTF. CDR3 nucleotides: TGTGCCAGCAGTGAAGACTTGGGCGGCTACACCTTC.

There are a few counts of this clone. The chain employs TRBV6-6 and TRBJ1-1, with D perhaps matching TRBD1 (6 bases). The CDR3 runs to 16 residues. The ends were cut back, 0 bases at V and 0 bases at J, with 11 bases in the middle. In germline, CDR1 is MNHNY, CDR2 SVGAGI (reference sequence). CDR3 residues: CASSYSGGGVNTEAFF. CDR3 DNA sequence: TGTGCCAGCAGTTACTCAGGGGGTGGGGTGAACACTGAAGCTTTCTTT.

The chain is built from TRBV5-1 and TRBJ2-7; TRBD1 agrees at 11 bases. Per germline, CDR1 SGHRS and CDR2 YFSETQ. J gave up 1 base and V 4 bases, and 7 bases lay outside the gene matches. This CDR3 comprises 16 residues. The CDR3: CASSARTGGRSYEQYF. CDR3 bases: TGCGCCAGCAGCGCCCGGACAGGGGGCAGATCCTACGAGCAGTACTTC.

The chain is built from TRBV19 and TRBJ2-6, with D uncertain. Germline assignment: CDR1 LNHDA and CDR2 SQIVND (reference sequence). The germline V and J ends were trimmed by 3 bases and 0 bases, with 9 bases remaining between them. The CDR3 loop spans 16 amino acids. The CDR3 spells CASSIPRSSGANVLTF. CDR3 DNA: TGTGCCAGTAGTATCCCCCGGAGCTCTGGGGCCAACGTCCTGACTTTC.

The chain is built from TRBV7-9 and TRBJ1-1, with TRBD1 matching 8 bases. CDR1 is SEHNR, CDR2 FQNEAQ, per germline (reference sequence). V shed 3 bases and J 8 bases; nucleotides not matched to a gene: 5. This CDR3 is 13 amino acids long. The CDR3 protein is CASSFAGTGEAFF. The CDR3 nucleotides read TGTGCCAGCAGCTTCGCCGGGACAGGAGAAGCTTTCTTT.

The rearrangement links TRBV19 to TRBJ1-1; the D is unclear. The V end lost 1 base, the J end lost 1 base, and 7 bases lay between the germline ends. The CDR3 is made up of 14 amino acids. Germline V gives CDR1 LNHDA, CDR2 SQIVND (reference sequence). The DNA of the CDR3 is TGTGCCAGTAGTATAGTCCCCTGGAACACTGAAGCTTTCTTT. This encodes CASSIVPWNTEAFF.

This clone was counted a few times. DNA of the CDR3: TGTGCCAGCAGCTTAGTTCGTGGAAGGGGACTTCGGGAGACCCAGTACTTC. Its translation: CASSLVRGRGLRETQYF. The rearrangement joins TRBV7-2 to TRBJ2-5, with D possibly matching TRBD2 (6 bases). The V end was cut by 1 base, the J end by 5 bases, with 20 bases between. The CDR3 is 17 residues long. The germline V gene encodes CDR1 SGHTA and CDR2 FQGNSA.

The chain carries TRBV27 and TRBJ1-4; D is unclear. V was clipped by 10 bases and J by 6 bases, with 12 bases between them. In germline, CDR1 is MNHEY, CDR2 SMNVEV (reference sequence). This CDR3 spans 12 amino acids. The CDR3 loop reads CATGNGYEKLFF. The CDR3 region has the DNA TGTGCCACCGGGAACGGATATGAAAAACTGTTTTTT. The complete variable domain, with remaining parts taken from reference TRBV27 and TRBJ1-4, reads EAQVTQNPRYLITVTGKKLTVTCSQNMNHEYMSWYRQDPGLGLRQIYYSMNVEVTDKGDVPEGYKVSRKEKRNFPLILESPSPNQTSLYFCATGNGYEKLFFGSGTQLSVL.

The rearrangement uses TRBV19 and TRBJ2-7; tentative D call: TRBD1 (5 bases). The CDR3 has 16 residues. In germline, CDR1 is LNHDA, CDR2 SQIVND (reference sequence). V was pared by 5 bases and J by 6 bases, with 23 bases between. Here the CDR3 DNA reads TGTGCCAGTAGTCCCCCACAGGCGGCAGGGCTGGCCGAGCAGTACTTC. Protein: CASSPPQAAGLAEQYF.

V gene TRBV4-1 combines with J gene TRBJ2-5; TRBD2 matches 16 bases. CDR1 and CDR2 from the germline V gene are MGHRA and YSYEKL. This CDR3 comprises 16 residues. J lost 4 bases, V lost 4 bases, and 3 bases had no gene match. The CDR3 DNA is TGCGCCAGCAGCCCAGGGACTAGCGGGGGGGGAGAGACCCAGTACTTC. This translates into CASSPGTSGGGETQYF.

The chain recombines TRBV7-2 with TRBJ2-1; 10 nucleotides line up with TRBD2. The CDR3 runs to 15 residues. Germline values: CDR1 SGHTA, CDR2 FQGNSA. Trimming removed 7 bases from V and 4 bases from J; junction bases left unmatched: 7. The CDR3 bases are TGTGCCAGCATCCAGCGGGGGGGCCGGTACAATGAGCAGTTCTTC. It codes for CASIQRGGRYNEQFF.

The CDR3 is CAWSTYRGGKVEAFF. CDR3 DNA sequence: TGTGCCTGGAGTACCTACCGTGGCGGCAAGGTAGAAGCTTTCTTT. This chain uses TRBV30 with TRBJ1-1, with D hard to call. Germline V gene sequence: CDR1 GTSNPN, CDR2 SVGIG (reference sequence). The CDR3 extends over 15 amino acids. Trimming took off 2 bases at V and 8 bases at J, with 21 bases between the two ends.

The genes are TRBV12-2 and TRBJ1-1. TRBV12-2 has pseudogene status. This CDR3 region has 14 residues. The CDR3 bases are TGTGCAAGTCGCTTCTGGCGGTCGGGCACTGAAGCTTTCTTT. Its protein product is CASRFWRSGTEAFF.

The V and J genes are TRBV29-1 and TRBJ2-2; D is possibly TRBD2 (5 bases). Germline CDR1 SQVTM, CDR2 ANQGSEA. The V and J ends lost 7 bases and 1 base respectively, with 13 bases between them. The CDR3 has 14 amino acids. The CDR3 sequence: CSAQRDLNTGELFF. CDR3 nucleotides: TGCAGCGCTCAGAGGGATTTGAACACCGGGGAGCTGTTTTTT.

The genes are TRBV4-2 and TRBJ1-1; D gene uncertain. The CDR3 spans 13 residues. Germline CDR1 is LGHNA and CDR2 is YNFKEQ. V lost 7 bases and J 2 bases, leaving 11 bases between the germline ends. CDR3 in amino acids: CASKRTGNTEAFF. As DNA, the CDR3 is TGTGCCAGCAAAAGGACGGGAAACACTGAAGCTTTCTTT.

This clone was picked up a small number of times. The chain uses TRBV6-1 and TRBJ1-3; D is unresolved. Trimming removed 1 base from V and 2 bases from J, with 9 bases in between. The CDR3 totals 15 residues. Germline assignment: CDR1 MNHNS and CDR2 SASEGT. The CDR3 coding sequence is TGTGCCAGCAGTGAAGATGGCAATCCTGGAAACACCATATATTTT. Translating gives CASSEDGNPGNTIYF.

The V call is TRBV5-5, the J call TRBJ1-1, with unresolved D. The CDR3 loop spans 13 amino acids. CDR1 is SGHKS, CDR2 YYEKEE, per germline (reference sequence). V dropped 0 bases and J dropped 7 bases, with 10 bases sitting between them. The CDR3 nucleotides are TGTGCCAGCAGCTTGGCCTTGACTAATGAAGCTTTCTTT. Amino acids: CASSLALTNEAFF.

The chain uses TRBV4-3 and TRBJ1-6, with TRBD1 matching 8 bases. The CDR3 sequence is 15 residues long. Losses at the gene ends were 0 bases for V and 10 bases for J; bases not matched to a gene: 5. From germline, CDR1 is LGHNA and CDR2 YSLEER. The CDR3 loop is CASSQEQGVGSPLHF. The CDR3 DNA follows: TGCGCCAGCAGCCAAGAACAGGGGGTTGGATCACCCCTCCACTTT.

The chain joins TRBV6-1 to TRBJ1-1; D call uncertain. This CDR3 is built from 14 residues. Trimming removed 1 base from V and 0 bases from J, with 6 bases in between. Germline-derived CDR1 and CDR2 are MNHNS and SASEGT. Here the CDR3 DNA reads TGTGCCAGCAGTGAAGAAAAGCTGAACACTGAAGCTTTCTTT. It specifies CASSEEKLNTEAFF.

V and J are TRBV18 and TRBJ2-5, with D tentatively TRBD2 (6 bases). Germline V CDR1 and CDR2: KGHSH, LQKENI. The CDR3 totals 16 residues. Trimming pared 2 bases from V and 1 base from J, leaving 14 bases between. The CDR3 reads CASSPVWGETQETQYF. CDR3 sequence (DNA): TGTGCCAGCTCACCAGTCTGGGGGGAGACCCAAGAGACCCAGTACTTC. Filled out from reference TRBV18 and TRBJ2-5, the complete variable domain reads NAGVMQNPRHLVRRRGQEARLRCSPMKGHSHVYWYRQLPEEGLKFMVYLQKENIIDESGMPKERFSAEFPKEGPSILRIQQVVRGDSAAYFCASSPVWGETQETQYFGPGTRLLVL.

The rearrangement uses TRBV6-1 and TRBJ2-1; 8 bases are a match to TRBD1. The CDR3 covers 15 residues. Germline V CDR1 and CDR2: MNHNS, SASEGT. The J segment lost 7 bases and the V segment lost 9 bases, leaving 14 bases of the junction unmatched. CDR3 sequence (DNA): TGTGCCAGTACCTCCGACAGGGGACGAGGGAATGAGCAGTTCTTC. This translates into CASTSDRGRGNEQFF.